The 13 T cell receptor beta chains in this list originate from one sample, sequenced in a study of blood T cells in healthy people across ages. Together with a sample-barcoded 5' primer, a J-beta primer mix was included in a second PCR lasting roughly 6 to 12 cycles. TCRdb used MiXCR to reprocess the 5' RACE reads, holding one entry per CDR3 protein. The table includes hundreds of thousands of distinct CDR3 sequences, 44% detected once. The sample taken for sequencing was blood. The receptors come from a man in his fifties or sixties in good health.

There are a few counts of this clonotype. The chain carries TRBV3-1 and TRBJ2-5; TRBD1 matches 8 bases. J gave up 11 bases and V 4 bases, and 21 bases lay outside the gene matches. CDR3 length: 17 residues. Germline CDR1 is LGHDT and CDR2 is YNNKEL (reference sequence). In DNA, the CDR3 is TGTGCCAGCAGCCCCCGGGACAGGACACTCCTATATCAAGAGCAGTACTTC. This encodes CASSPRDRTLLYQEQYF.

The chain recombines TRBV4-1 with TRBJ1-2, with TRBD1 matching 12 bases. The CDR3 runs to 15 residues. J was trimmed by 7 bases and V by 2 bases; bases with no gene match: 5. Germline V lookup: CDR1 MGHRA, CDR2 YSYEKL. The CDR3 coding sequence is TGCGCCAGCAGCCAATTTGAGGGACAGGGGGCTGGCTACACCTTC. It specifies CASSQFEGQGAGYTF.

About this clonotype: A much larger clone sits a single nucleotide away, making a read error possible. The chain links TRBV20-1 to TRBJ2-3, with 7 bases aligning to TRBD2. This CDR3 is built from 13 residues. The germline gives CDR1 DFQATT, CDR2 SNEGSKA (reference sequence). The CDR3 loop is CSASGGSTETQYF. The CDR3 bases are TGCAGTGCTAGCGGGGGGAGCACAGAGACGCAGTATTTT.

The chain carries TRBV6-5 and TRBJ2-7; maybe TRBD2 (5 bases). The better agreement between TRBJ2-4 and the DNA end casts doubt on the J call. The CDR3 consists of 18 residues. Germline V gene data show CDR1 as MNHEY and CDR2 as SVGAGI. The CDR3: CASSYGSPVNIAKNIQYF. As DNA, the CDR3 is TGTGCCAGCAGTTACGGGAGCCCCGTTAATATAGCCAAAAACATTCAGTACTTC.

This clonotype was seen a single time. V usage is TRBV5-1 and J usage is TRBJ2-1, with 10 bases that match TRBD2. This CDR3 is built from 15 residues. V was clipped by 4 bases and J by 7 bases; unmatched bases: 8. CDR1 is SGHRS and CDR2 is YFSETQ in the germline V gene. In nucleotides, the CDR3 is TGCGCCAGCAGCGTAGCTAGCGGGGGCCTGAATGAGCAGTTCTTC. Encoded protein: CASSVASGGLNEQFF. Full variable domain (rest looked up from reference TRBV5-1 and TRBJ2-1): KAGVTQTPRYLIKTRGQQVTLSCSPISGHRSVSWYQQTPGQGLQFLFEYFSETQRNKGNFPGRFSGRQFSNSRSEMNVSTLELGDSALYLCASSVASGGLNEQFFGPGTRLTVL.

The J gene is TRBJ2-2, the V gene TRBV9; 9 bases line up with TRBD2. Trimming removed 0 bases from V and 4 bases from J; junction bases left unmatched: 4. Germline CDR1 and CDR2: SGDLS and YYNGEE. The CDR3 is 16 amino acids. The CDR3 DNA reads as TGTGCCAGCAGCGTAGTTAGCGGGGGCACCACCGGGGAGCTGTTTTTT. The encoded protein is CASSVVSGGTTGELFF. The full variable domain, its missing parts supplied by reference TRBV9 and TRBJ2-2, is DSGVTQTPKHLITATGQRVTLRCSPRSGDLSVYWYQQSLDQGLQFLIQYYNGEERAKGNILERFSAQQFPDLHSELNLSSLELGDSALYFCASSVVSGGTTGELFFGEGSRLTVL.

The sample holds a few counts of this clonotype. CDR3 sequence reads: CASSLPGSFDEQYF. The DNA of the CDR3 is TGTGCCAGCAGCTTGCCGGGCAGCTTCGACGAGCAGTACTTC. The chain uses TRBV5-6 and TRBJ2-7; D is ambiguous. V lost 1 base, J lost 5 bases, and 13 bases lay in between. CDR1 and CDR2 (germline): SGHDT, YYEEEE. The CDR3 is made up of 14 amino acids.

The chain joins TRBV4-1 to TRBJ1-2; TRBD1 agrees at 7 bases. The V gene's germline CDR1 is MGHRA and CDR2 YSYEKL. The CDR3 is 14 residues long. Trimming took 2 bases from V and 2 from J; bases not matched to a gene: 2. CDR3 sequence: CASSQSQGNYGYTF. The CDR3 DNA is TGCGCCAGCAGCCAATCACAGGGGAACTATGGCTACACCTTC.

The table lists this clonotype with a count of one. The CDR3 DNA reads as TGCGCCAGCAGCCAAGAGGGGCTTGCGCAGGGGGGTGAAAAACTGTTTTTT. This translates into CASSQEGLAQGGEKLFF. The V and J genes are TRBV4-1 and TRBJ1-4, with 7 bases lining up with TRBD1. CDR3 length: 17 residues. Germline V gene lookup returns CDR1 MGHRA and CDR2 YSYEKL. Trimming took 0 bases from V and 7 from J; bases not matched to a gene: 11.

This clonotype occurred a few times. The chain uses TRBV7-2 and TRBJ2-1, with D unresolved. The CDR3 has 13 amino acids. V was pared by 5 bases and J by 6 bases, with 11 bases between. Germline V gene lookup returns CDR1 SGHTA and CDR2 FQGNSA. The CDR3 is CASSPLYFNEQFF. The CDR3 DNA sequence: TGTGCCAGCAGCCCCCTTTATTTCAATGAGCAGTTCTTC.

The rearrangement links TRBV12-3 or TRBV12-4 to TRBJ2-1; D could derive from TRBD1 or TRBD2 (5 bases each). TRBJ2-7 explains the end of the DNA better; the J call may be wrong. The CDR3 sequence is 12 residues long. In DNA form, the CDR3 reads TGTGCCAGCCGAGGGGAGAACTACGAGCAGTACTTC. Its translation is CASRGENYEQYF.

To note about this clonotype: Germline and junction disagree at one end, which may indicate a read error. The chain has TRBV7-8 and TRBJ2-1, with D hard to call. This CDR3 comprises 18 residues. Looked up from germline, CDR1 is SGHVS and CDR2 is FQNEAQ. The DNA of the CDR3 is TGTGCCAGCAGCTTAATCGTGTTCGGTGTTAGCTCCTACAGTGAGCAGTTCTTC. Its translation is CASSLIVFGVSSYSEQFF.

V and J are TRBV20-1 and TRBJ2-3; D is perhaps TRBD1 (5 bases). The V gene's germline CDR1 is DFQATT and CDR2 SNEGSKA (reference sequence). Trimming took 5 bases from V and 2 from J, leaving 23 bases between them. The CDR3 covers 17 residues. The CDR3 bases are TGCAGTGCTCCCCGCGCTAGGGGATCCCGGCCCACAGATACGCAGTATTTT. Amino acids: CSAPRARGSRPTDTQYF.